These 9 T cell receptor beta chains were sequenced from one sample in a study of low-dose radiotherapy and immunotherapy resistance in tumors. Priming of first-strand cDNA relied on TRAV- and TRBV-specific primers (covering alpha and beta chains). TCRs underwent 20 PCR cycles of amplification with a constant-region primer and V-primer adapter. TCRdb reanalysed the reads using MiXCR and keeps one entry per CDR3 protein. The sample shows around 17,000 distinct CDR3 sequences, 70% of them seen only once. Source of these receptors: a human donor with advanced metastatic prostate, ovarian, gallbladder or colorectal cancer (not recorded which). This table probably holds off-target reads from a library built for another chain.

The chain combines TRBV5-4 with TRBJ2-1; 10 bases line up with TRBD1. The germline V gene encodes CDR1 SGHNT and CDR2 YYREEE (reference sequence). V lost 4 bases to trimming and J lost 7 bases; unmatched junction nucleotides: 8. CDR3 length equals 15 residues. This CDR3 reads CASSPGQGKTNEQFF. CDR3 DNA sequence: TGTGCCAGCAGCCCGGGACAGGGGAAGACAAATGAGCAGTTCTTC.

As concerns this clonotype: The junction departs from the called germline gene at one end, perhaps through a read error. The rearrangement uses TRBV28 and TRBJ2-5, with 7 bases matching TRBD1. Germline V gene lookup returns CDR1 MDHEN and CDR2 SYDVKM. The CDR3 has 15 residues. CDR3 sequence reads: CASSQTGTEQETQYF. The DNA for the CDR3 is TGTGCCAGCAGTCAAACCGGGACAGAACAAGAGACCCAATACTTC.

This clonotype has only a few counts. This chain links TRBV20-1 with TRBJ2-1; 11 bases agree with TRBD2. The CDR3 spans 17 residues. Germline-derived CDR1 and CDR2 are DFQATT and SNEGSKA (reference sequence). Losses at the gene ends were 3 bases for V and 0 bases for J; bases not matched to a gene: 7. The CDR3 coding sequence is TGCAGTGCTAGTGGGCTAGCGGGAGGCGCCTCCTACAATGAGCAGTTCTTC. Protein: CSASGLAGGASYNEQFF.

The chain links TRBV29-1 to TRBJ2-7; TRBD1 is a possible D gene (6 bases). CDR3 size: 13 residues. Per germline, CDR1 SQVTM and CDR2 ANQGSEA. The V and J ends lost 1 base and 6 bases respectively, with 13 bases between them. CDR3 DNA: TGCAGCGTTGAAGGGGCAGGGGTTGGCGAGCAGTACTTC. It encodes CSVEGAGVGEQYF.

The V gene is TRBV4-1, the J gene TRBJ2-5, with D possibly being TRBD2 (5 bases). The CDR3 has 15 amino acids. V was shortened by 1 base and J by 2 bases, with 11 bases between the two germline ends. In germline, CDR1 is MGHRA, CDR2 YSYEKL. The CDR3: CASSQGVGAQETQYF. In DNA, the CDR3 is TGCGCCAGCAGCCAAGGGGTGGGAGCGCAAGAGACCCAGTACTTC.

This chain joins TRBV7-9 and TRBJ2-3; 8 bases map to TRBD2. Germline V gene lookup returns CDR1 SEHNR and CDR2 FQNEAQ (reference sequence). This CDR3 is built from 15 residues. The junction had 5 bases not matched to a gene; V was cut back by 5 bases and J by 1 base. In DNA, the CDR3 is TGTGCCAGCAGCCCACCCGGGGGGGGCACAGATACGCAGTATTTT. This translates into CASSPPGGGTDTQYF. Complete variable domain (other parts from reference TRBV7-9 and TRBJ2-3): DTGVSQNPRHKITKRGQNVTFRCDPISEHNRLYWYRQTLGQGPEFLTYFQNEAQLEKSRLLSDRFSAERPKGSFSTLEIQRTEQGDSAMYLCASSPPGGGTDTQYFGPGTRLTVL.

The chain joins TRBV5-1 to TRBJ2-4, with D hard to call. CDR1 is SGHRS, CDR2 YFSETQ, per germline. The CDR3 consists of 15 residues. V was pared by 0 bases and J by 0 bases, with 7 bases between. This CDR3 reads CASSLGSVAKNIQYF. The CDR3 DNA sequence: TGCGCCAGCAGCTTGGGGTCCGTAGCCAAAAACATTCAGTACTTC.

The chain recombines TRBV6-5 with TRBJ2-4; 8 nucleotides agree with TRBD2. Trimming at V came to 3 bases and at J to 7 bases, leaving 8 bases not matched to a gene. The CDR3 consists of 15 residues. Germline values: CDR1 MNHEY, CDR2 SVGAGI. CDR3 coding DNA: TGTGCCAGCAGTTATCGTCGGGGGGGCCCGAACATTCAGTACTTC. Its protein product is CASSYRRGGPNIQYF.

V and J are TRBV5-1 and TRBJ2-7; 7 bases fit TRBD1. Looked up from germline, CDR1 is SGHRS and CDR2 is YFSETQ. This CDR3 is built from 15 residues. The V and J ends lost 3 bases and 6 bases, in that order; junction bases with no gene match: 12. The DNA for the CDR3 is TGCGCCAGCAGCTCCACGTTAGACAGGGCTAGCGAGCAGTACTTC. It encodes CASSSTLDRASEQYF.